What follows describes a single TCR beta chain. This sample is part of a study of blood T cell repertoires in COVID-19. This CDR3 has 17 residues. Germline V CDR1 and CDR2: LGHNA, YSLEER. Trimming removed 0 bases from V and 0 bases from J, with 13 bases in between. Participants, about 18 to 95 years old, spanned fewer than 30 US areas. Here immunoSEQ multiplex PCR was the method, and the copy in TCRdb shows in-frame clones only, minus some. This repertoire shows roughly 370,000 clones, 87% found once; its top ten account for about 10%. The chain is built from TRBV4-3 and TRBJ2-3; weak D call: TRBD2 (5 bases). Specimen: PBMCs or T cells enriched from blood (not recorded which). The receptor was isolated from a woman between 50 and 59 years old who had recovered from COVID-19. The DNA for the CDR3 is TGCGCCAGCAGCCAAGAGAGGATTAGGGAGAGCACAGATACGCAGTATTTT. This sequence encodes CASSQERIRESTDTQYF.